This entry lists 9 T cell receptor beta chains sequenced from one sample in a study of blood T cell repertoires in COVID-19. Using immunoSEQ multiplex PCR, the repertoire was profiled, and TCRdb retains in-frame clones only, with some absent. The sample records 300,000 to 350,000 clones, about nine tenths being singletons. What was sequenced was PBMCs or T cells enriched from blood (not recorded which). Receptors originate from a woman in her twenties or thirties who had been exposed to COVID-19.

CDR3: CASSLYPAGGTGELFF. The CDR3 DNA is TGTGCCAGTAGCCTCTATCCAGCGGGAGGGACCGGGGAGCTGTTTTTT. This chain links TRBV19 with TRBJ2-2; TRBD2 agrees at 10 bases. The CDR3 length is 16 residues. Germline CDR1 reads LNHDA; CDR2 reads SQIVND (reference sequence). With 6 bases clipped from V and 5 bases from J, the junction kept 9 bases outside the gene matches.

The rearrangement joins TRBV27 to TRBJ1-5; 8 bases map to TRBD1. The trim removed 1 base at V and 6 bases at J, leaving 8 bases unmatched. CDR3 length: 16 amino acids. In germline, CDR1 is MNHEY, CDR2 SMNVEV (reference sequence). The CDR3 DNA sequence: TGTGCCAGCAGTTTATATGGGAGCAGGGGGCGTCAGCCCCAGCATTTT. It encodes CASSLYGSRGRQPQHF.

J is TRBJ1-5 and V is TRBV28; unclear D gene. The CDR3 consists of 12 residues. The V end was cut by 2 bases, the J end by 11 bases, with 10 bases between. CDR1 is MDHEN and CDR2 is SYDVKM in the germline V gene. CDR3 coding DNA: TGTGCCAGCAGTTTAATGCGGGCGTCCCAGCATTTT. Its protein is CASSLMRASQHF.

The chain carries TRBV29-1 and TRBJ1-4, with 8 bases identical to TRBD1. The germline gives CDR1 SQVTM, CDR2 ANQGSEA. The V segment lost 4 bases and the J segment 8 bases; nucleotides outside the gene matches: 6. The CDR3 has 13 residues. CDR3 nucleotide sequence: TGCAGCGTTGGGACAGGGATTTCGGAAAAACTGTTTTTT. This sequence encodes CSVGTGISEKLFF.

The rearrangement links TRBV5-1 to TRBJ1-2; 8 nucleotides match TRBD1. This CDR3 is 14 amino acids long. V gave up 4 bases and J gave up 8 bases; unmatched junction bases: 10. Looked up from germline, CDR1 is SGHRS and CDR2 is YFSETQ. The CDR3, as DNA: TGCGCCAGCAGCGTAGGACAGGGACAGACCGGCTACACCTTC. It encodes CASSVGQGQTGYTF.

For the CDR3, the DNA is TGTGCCACCAGCAGAGACCAGACAGGGCAGCCCCAGCATTTT. Encoded protein: CATSRDQTGQPQHF. The genes are TRBV15 and TRBJ1-5; 7 bases are a match to TRBD1. V was clipped by 0 bases and J by 7 bases; unmatched bases: 3. This CDR3 has 14 residues. CDR1 is LNHNV and CDR2 is YYDKDF in the germline V gene (reference sequence).

On this clone: One end of the junction varies from germline; a read error may be responsible. This sequence joins TRBV13 and TRBJ1-5; TRBD1 is a possible D gene (5 bases). Germline V gene lookup returns CDR1 PRHDT and CDR2 FYEKMQ (reference sequence). The CDR3 length is 13 residues. CDR3 sequence (DNA): TGTGCCAGCAGCTTAGCCCTGGACACCCCGGTGGATTTT. This sequence encodes CASSLALDTPVDF.

The chain recombines TRBV15 with TRBJ1-2, with unresolved D. This CDR3 has 16 amino acids. Germline CDR1 LNHNV, CDR2 YYDKDF (reference sequence). V lost 0 bases and J lost 0, with 11 bases in between. CDR3 in amino acids: CATSRDRVRPNYGYTF. Written as DNA, the CDR3 is TGTGCCACCAGCAGAGATCGGGTCCGTCCTAACTATGGCTACACCTTC.

V usage is TRBV6-5 and J usage is TRBJ1-2, with TRBD1 matching over 7 bases. The CDR3 sequence is 13 residues long. Germline-derived CDR1 and CDR2 are MNHEY and SVGAGI. The V and J ends lost 6 bases and 4 bases, in that order; junction bases with no gene match: 5. The CDR3 sequence: CASSPGQIYGYTF. The CDR3 nucleotides are TGTGCCAGCAGCCCGGGACAGATCTATGGCTACACCTTC.